The rows below give T cell receptor beta chains drawn from one sample of a study of control samples from healthy donors and cancer patients. Profiled with immunoSEQ multiplex PCR; TCRdb holds only in-frame clones, not every one. Of about 75,000 clones listed, roughly 84% are singletons. The sample consisted of blood. These receptors originate from a man aged 50 to 60 in good health. CDR3s leave out the opening cysteine and the closing phenylalanine or tryptophan. The order of the fields is V gene, CDR3 protein.

TRBV7-9 ASSPINEQF
TRBV15 ATSDIGGNEQF
TRBV12-3/TRBV12-4 ASKILNTGELF
TRBV30 AWSLGTGTNQPQH
TRBV5-1 ASSLGQGAFEQF
TRBV6-5 ASSRTGSYEQY
TRBV20-1 SVGGGYGYT
TRBV6-2/TRBV6-3 ASSLAGTDYGYT
TRBV14 ASSLETGSPNRSGNTIY
TRBV12-3/TRBV12-4 ASGKLAEKLF
TRBV18 ASSGGQGHQETQY
TRBV11-2 ASSLVTGLETQY
TRBV24-1 ATGMTGSWDQPQH
TRBV4-2 ASSQDRSLSNQPQH
TRBV5-1 ASSVRLEGTQY
TRBV12-5 ASGSLGPQSPLH
TRBV6-5 ASNRGNMEEKLF
TRBV28 ASSLLDRANSPLH
TRBV28 ASSAQGAPNEKLF
TRBV18 ASSRRDSLYFQETQY
TRBV7-8 ASSSPGQALSNQPQH
TRBV6-2/TRBV6-3 ASSYDQDTGELF
TRBV24-1 ATSNGASSYNEQF
TRBV18 ASSQTQVAEAF
TRBV6-5 ASSSDRGRYGYT
TRBV6-6 ASSYSTLAASYEQY
TRBV19 ASSLSQTGEQY
TRBV18 ASSPLGQGTEAF
TRBV18 ASSPPGLQETQY
TRBV6-5 ASSHEGSTPLH
TRBV6-5 ASRRWTRSDGQY
TRBV30 AWSVTGPGNTIY
TRBV30 AWKREVIDTQY
TRBV18 ASSPRGEGYT
TRBV7-3 ASSSWGLAENTGELF
TRBV7-9 ASSPKGQGYEKLF
TRBV6-5 ASSYAQLAPQYEQY
TRBV6-1 ASSQVTGFLWGEQF
TRBV30 AWSVVYEQY
TRBV2 ASSTYGTNTEAF
TRBV7-8 ASSRARGSEQY
TRBV6-6 ASSYNTGGNEQF
TRBV6-2/TRBV6-3 ASSFFQGGNQPQH
TRBV12-3/TRBV12-4 ASSFSGTDTQY
TRBV3-1/TRBV3-2 ASSQVDWDSTNEKLF
TRBV6-4 ASSHVQGGDEQF
TRBV24-1 ATSVSAPGELF
TRBV2 ASSELSGNGETQY